This TCR beta chain is drawn from a study of OX40 agonist ivuxolimab in advanced cancers. Concerning this clone itself: The antigen is undetermined.

Clones were read by immunoSEQ multiplex PCR, and TCRdb kept only the in-frame ones, dropping some. The data show some 79,000 clones, around nine tenths seen once. Autoimmune disease history or systemic immunosuppression led to patients being barred. The ends lost 6 bases at V and 5 bases at J; junction bases unmatched: 13. In germline, CDR1 is SQVTM, CDR2 ANQGSEA. The CDR3 sequence is 16 residues long. General study findings and limits: Averaged across samples, CD8+ T cells carried more expanded clones than CD4+ did.

Sequenced here: CD4+ or CD8+ T cells sorted from blood, sampled in a trial of the OX40 agonist ivuxolimab. The source of this sequence is an adult with an advanced solid tumor such as melanoma, head and neck, liver or kidney cancer. The rearrangement joins TRBV29-1 to TRBJ2-3, with 11 bases aligning to TRBD2. The CDR3 is CSVSRTSGSLGDTQYF. CDR3 DNA sequence: TGCAGCGTCTCTAGGACTAGCGGGTCGCTCGGAGATACGCAGTATTTT.